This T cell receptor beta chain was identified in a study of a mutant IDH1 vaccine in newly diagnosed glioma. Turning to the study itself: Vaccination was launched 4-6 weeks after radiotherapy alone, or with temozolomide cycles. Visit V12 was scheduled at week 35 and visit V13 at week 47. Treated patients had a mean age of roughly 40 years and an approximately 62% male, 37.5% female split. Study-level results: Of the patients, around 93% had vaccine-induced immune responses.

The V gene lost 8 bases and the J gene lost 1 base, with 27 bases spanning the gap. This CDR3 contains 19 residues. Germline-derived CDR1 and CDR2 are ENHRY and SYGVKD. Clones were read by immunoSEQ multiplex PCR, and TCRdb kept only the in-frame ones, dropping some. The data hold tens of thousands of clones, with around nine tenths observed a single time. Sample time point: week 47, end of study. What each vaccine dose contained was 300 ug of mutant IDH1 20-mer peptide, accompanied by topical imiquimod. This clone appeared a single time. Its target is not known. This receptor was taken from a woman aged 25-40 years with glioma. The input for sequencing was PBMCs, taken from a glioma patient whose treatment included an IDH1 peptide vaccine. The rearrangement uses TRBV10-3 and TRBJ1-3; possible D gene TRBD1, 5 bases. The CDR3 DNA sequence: TGTGCCATCGGTTTGGGGGGTCTCCTAGTCCCTTTTTCTGGAAACACCATATATTTT. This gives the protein CAIGLGGLLVPFSGNTIYF.